What follows is one T cell receptor (beta chain) and its context. Sequence at one end of the junction differs from germline and may be a read error. This sample is part of a study of OX40 agonist ivuxolimab in advanced cancers. The method was immunoSEQ multiplex PCR; TCRdb's version includes in-frame clones alone and lacks a portion of them. The sample lists about 18,000 clones; around 78% were seen once. The material sequenced was CD4+ or CD8+ T cells sorted from blood, taken in a trial of the OX40 agonist ivuxolimab. This TCR was sampled from an adult with an advanced solid tumor such as melanoma, head and neck, liver or kidney cancer.

The CDR3 reads CANSEGDTDTQYF. The CDR3 coding sequence is TGTGCCAACAGTGAAGGCGACACAGATACGCAGTATTTT. The V gene is TRBV6-4, the J gene TRBJ2-3; D is uncertain. CDR1 and CDR2 (germline): MRHNA, SNTAGT. CDR3 length: 13 amino acids.